This is a list of T cell receptor beta chains from one sample in a study of blood T cell repertoires in COVID-19. Sequencing was performed with immunoSEQ multiplex PCR; in TCRdb, only in-frame clones are kept and a portion is missing. Here the sample spans 150,000 or so clones, around 87% being singletons. The sequenced sample was PBMCs or T cells enriched from blood (not recorded which). These receptors all come from a woman in her 40s who had been exposed to COVID-19. Each CDR3 is given with its conserved first and last residue.

CDR3: CASSFFGTGGIGSNQPQHF
J: TRBJ1-5
length: 19
V: TRBV28

CDR3: CAISVTASNTEAFF
J: TRBJ1-1
length: 14
V: TRBV10-3

CDR3: CASSPGQGGLYGYTF
J: TRBJ1-2
length: 15
V: TRBV18

CDR3: CASSQDPGVAKNIQYF
J: TRBJ2-4
length: 16
V: TRBV3-1/TRBV3-2

CDR3: CASSLGTGIEKLFF
J: TRBJ1-4
length: 14
V: TRBV27

CDR3: CASSQAVGAGADTQYF
J: TRBJ2-3
length: 16
V: TRBV4-1

CDR3: CASSIAGGTQYF
J: TRBJ2-3
length: 12
V: TRBV28

CDR3: CASSARQGHYEQYF
J: TRBJ2-7
length: 14
V: TRBV5-4

CDR3: CASSSGQKGGSAEAFF
J: TRBJ1-1
length: 16
V: TRBV7-9

CDR3: CASSFKGAQETQYF
J: TRBJ2-5
length: 14
V: TRBV11-3